One sample yielded the 27 T cell receptor beta chains listed below, sequenced in a study of T cell responses to AZD1222 COVID-19 vaccine. The repertoire was sequenced with immunoSEQ multiplex PCR; TCRdb's copy has only in-frame clones and lacks some. The sample has about 150,000 clones; roughly nine tenths are singletons. Here the sequenced sample was peripheral blood, taken 28 days after the second AZD1222 dose. The receptors stem from an adult who received the AZD1222 COVID-19 vaccine.

V and J are TRBV6-1 and TRBJ1-5; D remains unclear. There are 16 residues in the CDR3. Trimming took 0 bases from V and 0 from J, leaving 9 bases between them. The germline CDR1 and CDR2 sequences are MNHNS and SASEGT. The CDR3 region has the DNA TGTGCCAGCAGTGAAGCTGGCTTTTATAGCAATCAGCCCCAGCATTTT. The encoded protein is CASSEAGFYSNQPQHF.

Written as DNA, the CDR3 is TGTGCTAGTGGTCATGGGGCTAGGGAGCTGTTTTTT. Amino acids: CASGHGARELFF. J is TRBJ2-2 and V is TRBV12-5; D is possibly TRBD1 (5 bases). Germline CDR1 LGHNT, CDR2 FRNRAP. CDR3 size: 12 residues. Trimming cost V 5 bases and J 9 bases, with 10 bases left between them.

The chain couples TRBV7-6 to TRBJ2-7; no definite D call. The CDR3 covers 14 residues. Germline V lookup: CDR1 SGHVS, CDR2 FNYEAQ. V was pared by 1 base and J by 2 bases, with 9 bases between. CDR3 nucleotide sequence: TGTGCCAGCAGCTTAGGGCAGGCGACCTACGAGCAGTACTTC. Translation gives CASSLGQATYEQYF.

The chain has TRBV7-2 and TRBJ1-1; D might be TRBD1 (5 bases). This CDR3 region has 14 residues. Germline CDR1 is SGHTA and CDR2 is FQGNSA. V gave up 5 bases and J gave up 1 base, with 11 bases separating them. The CDR3 protein is CASSIMGPNTEAFF. CDR3 DNA: TGTGCCAGCAGCATAATGGGACCGAACACTGAAGCTTTCTTT.

The rearrangement uses TRBV2 and TRBJ2-1; TRBD2 might be the D (6 bases). From germline, CDR1 is SNHLY and CDR2 FYNNEI. V gave up 7 bases and J gave up 7 bases, with 20 bases separating them. The CDR3 loop spans 15 amino acids. For the CDR3, the DNA is TGTGCCAGCACCTCCGGGACTCCTGGGTCGAATGAGCAGTTCTTC. It yields the protein CASTSGTPGSNEQFF.

V gene TRBV2 combines with J gene TRBJ2-3, with D perhaps matching TRBD1 or TRBD2 (6 bases each). This CDR3 has 16 amino acids. The ends were cut back, 0 bases at V and 3 bases at J, with 13 bases in the middle. The germline gives CDR1 SNHLY, CDR2 FYNNEI. The CDR3 region has the DNA TGTGCCAGCAGTGAAGCGGGGGGCGGGGAGACAGATACGCAGTATTTT. Protein product: CASSEAGGGETDTQYF. Variable domain in full (rest from reference TRBV2 and TRBJ2-3): EPEVTQTPSHQVTQMGQEVILRCVPISNHLYFYWYRQILGQKVEFLVSFYNNEISEKSEIFDDQFSVERPDGSNFTLKIRSTKLEDSAMYFCASSEAGGGETDTQYFGPGTRLTVL.

This clone was observed a handful of times. The V call is TRBV2, the J call TRBJ1-4; 11 nucleotides agree with TRBD1. CDR3 length: 16 residues. CDR1 and CDR2 from the germline V gene are SNHLY and FYNNEI. V dropped 6 bases and J dropped 7; count of bases not matched to a gene: 10. As DNA, the CDR3 is TGTGCCAGCAGAAGAAGAAAGGGACAGGGGGGTGAAAAACTGTTTTTT. It encodes CASRRRKGQGGEKLFF.

This clone was detected only a few times. This chain links TRBV7-2 with TRBJ2-5, with D tentatively TRBD2 (6 bases). Germline CDR1 and CDR2: SGHTA and FQGNSA. The V and J ends lost 2 bases and 0 bases respectively, with 13 bases between them. This CDR3 has 16 amino acids. The CDR3 reads CASSLLPSVYQETQYF. The CDR3 nucleotides are TGTGCCAGCAGCTTATTGCCTAGCGTGTACCAAGAGACCCAGTACTTC.

The CDR3 loop reads CASSTGTGAGQPQHF. CDR3 sequence (DNA): TGTGCCAGCAGCACCGGGACAGGGGCGGGTCAGCCCCAGCATTTT. V is TRBV9 and J is TRBJ1-5, with 10 bases that match TRBD1. After removal of 4 bases from V and 6 bases from J, the junction contained 7 bases not matched to a gene. Germline values: CDR1 SGDLS, CDR2 YYNGEE. The CDR3 spans 15 residues.

This chain joins TRBV2 and TRBJ2-6; no firm D call. V lost 6 bases and J 0 bases, leaving 3 bases between the germline ends. This CDR3 contains 13 residues. Germline V gene lookup returns CDR1 SNHLY and CDR2 FYNNEI. CDR3 DNA sequence: TGTGCCAGCAGGGTCTCTGGGGCCAACGTCCTGACTTTC. Its protein product is CASRVSGANVLTF.

The chain has TRBV15 and TRBJ2-7; D is uncertain. CDR3 length: 13 residues. Germline assignment: CDR1 LNHNV and CDR2 YYDKDF (reference sequence). Trimming stripped 0 bases from V and 3 bases from J, with 6 bases between. The CDR3 region is CATSRDMGYEQYF. CDR3 DNA: TGTGCCACCAGCAGAGACATGGGCTACGAGCAGTACTTC. The whole variable domain, remainder taken from reference TRBV15 and TRBJ2-7, is DAMVIQNPRYQVTQFGKPVTLSCSQTLNHNVMYWYQQKSSQAPKLLFHYYDKDFNNEADTPDNFQSRRPNTSFCFLDIRSPGLGDTAMYLCATSRDMGYEQYFGPGTRLTVT.

The CDR3 spells CASSPSAGPQETQYF. CDR3 in DNA: TGTGCCAGCTCACCATCCGCAGGGCCCCAAGAGACCCAGTACTTC. V gene TRBV18 combines with J gene TRBJ2-5, with D possibly matching TRBD1 (5 bases). Trimming pared 2 bases from V and 1 base from J, leaving 11 bases between. Germline V gives CDR1 KGHSH, CDR2 LQKENI. CDR3 length: 15 amino acids. Together with reference TRBV18 and TRBJ2-5, the CDR3 gives the full variable domain: NAGVMQNPRHLVRRRGQEARLRCSPMKGHSHVYWYRQLPEEGLKFMVYLQKENIIDESGMPKERFSAEFPKEGPSILRIQQVVRGDSAAYFCASSPSAGPQETQYFGPGTRLLVL.

This clone was recorded only once. J is TRBJ2-3 and V is TRBV19; the D gene is possibly TRBD1 (5 bases). V was clipped by 3 bases and J by 5 bases, with 9 bases between them. The CDR3 is 13 amino acids. CDR1 and CDR2 from the germline V gene are LNHDA and SQIVND (reference sequence). CDR3 bases: TGTGCCAGTAGTATTCCCCAGGGAGATACGCAGTATTTT. It is translated as CASSIPQGDTQYF.

This clone came up once. The V call is TRBV11-2, the J call TRBJ2-7; TRBD1 matches 7 bases. Losses at the gene ends were 3 bases for V and 1 base for J; bases not matched to a gene: 3. CDR1 and CDR2 from the germline V gene are SGHAT and FQNNGV. This CDR3 spans 14 amino acids. For the CDR3, the DNA is TGTGCCAGCAGCTTGGCGACAGGGTCCTACGAGCAGTACTTC. This gives the protein CASSLATGSYEQYF.

This chain connects TRBV5-1 to TRBJ2-1; TRBD2 matches 10 bases. With 1 base clipped from V and 4 bases from J, the junction kept 2 bases outside the gene matches. This CDR3 region has 15 residues. Germline V CDR1 and CDR2: SGHRS, YFSETQ. CDR3 in amino acids: CASSLLAGGYNEQFF. CDR3 nucleotides: TGCGCCAGCAGCTTGTTAGCGGGGGGTTACAATGAGCAGTTCTTC.

The chain links TRBV5-5 to TRBJ2-2, with unresolved D. V was shortened by 0 bases and J by 6 bases, with 12 bases between the two germline ends. This CDR3 has 15 amino acids. Germline values: CDR1 SGHKS, CDR2 YYEKEE (reference sequence). The CDR3 sequence: CASSLVPTPPGELFF. The CDR3 DNA reads as TGTGCCAGCAGCTTGGTACCCACCCCACCCGGGGAGCTGTTTTTT.

This rearrangement joins TRBV9 to TRBJ2-1, with D tentatively TRBD1 or TRBD2 (6 bases each). The CDR3 runs 16 residues. The V end lost 2 bases, the J end lost 9 bases, and 21 bases lay between the germline ends. The germline V gene encodes CDR1 SGDLS and CDR2 YYNGEE. CDR3 nucleotides: TGTGCCAGCAGCGTCAGGACGGGGGCCCGAATCGGTGAGCAGTTCTTC. Encoded protein: CASSVRTGARIGEQFF.

V usage is TRBV10-1 and J usage is TRBJ1-6, with unresolved D. Germline CDR1 reads WNHNN; CDR2 reads SYGVQD (reference sequence). V lost 3 bases and J lost 6, with 15 bases in between. This CDR3 is 16 amino acids long. The CDR3 nucleotides read TGCGCCAGCAGTGACCATCGAGGAGGTTCTAATTCACCCCTCCACTTT. It encodes CASSDHRGGSNSPLHF.

The chain combines TRBV19 with TRBJ1-2; no clear D gene. Trimming removed 5 bases at V and 3 bases at J, with 13 bases between. Germline V gene lookup returns CDR1 LNHDA and CDR2 SQIVND (reference sequence). This CDR3 has 14 amino acids. CDR3 sequence reads: CASSSRPLDYGYTF. The DNA for the CDR3 is TGTGCCAGTAGTTCCAGACCGTTGGACTATGGCTACACCTTC.

The chain has TRBV13 and TRBJ2-1, with 11 bases identical to TRBD2. In germline, CDR1 is PRHDT, CDR2 FYEKMQ (reference sequence). The CDR3 spans 20 residues. V lost 1 base to trimming and J lost 6 bases; unmatched junction nucleotides: 17. In DNA form, the CDR3 reads TGTGCCAGCAGCTTAGAAGGAGTTAGGATAGCGGGGGGGAGGACCAATGAGCAGTTCTTC. This encodes CASSLEGVRIAGGRTNEQFF.

The chain has TRBV6-5 and TRBJ2-5; 9 positions agree with TRBD1. The J segment lost 5 bases and the V segment lost 5 bases, leaving 6 bases of the junction unmatched. CDR3 length: 14 amino acids. CDR1 and CDR2 (germline): MNHEY, SVGAGI. CDR3 coding DNA: TGTGCCAGCAGTCAACAGACAGGGGGGGAGACCCAGTACTTC. Translated, it gives CASSQQTGGETQYF.

The V call is TRBV5-6, the J call TRBJ2-1, with D possibly being TRBD1 or TRBD2 (5 bases each). Germline V gene sequence: CDR1 SGHDT, CDR2 YYEEEE. V dropped 3 bases and J dropped 1 base, with 11 bases sitting between them. CDR3 size: 15 residues. This CDR3 reads CASSSHRTSYNEQFF. The CDR3 nucleotides are TGTGCCAGCAGCTCACACAGGACTTCCTACAATGAGCAGTTCTTC.

The chain joins TRBV14 to TRBJ2-6, with D possibly TRBD1 on 6 matching bases. The germline CDR1 and CDR2 sequences are SGHDN and FVKESK. The CDR3 runs to 17 residues. Trimming pared 4 bases from V and 2 bases from J, leaving 15 bases between. CDR3 sequence reads: CASSLTGKIPGANVLTF. The CDR3 nucleotides are TGTGCCAGCAGCCTAACAGGGAAGATTCCTGGGGCCAACGTCCTGACTTTC.

V is TRBV18 and J is TRBJ2-7; D possibly matches TRBD1 or TRBD2 (5 bases each). V was clipped by 3 bases and J by 7 bases, with 19 bases between them. The CDR3 length is 15 residues. Germline-derived CDR1 and CDR2 are KGHSH and LQKENI. CDR3 region: CASSPSGTGWGEQYF. The CDR3 bases are TGTGCCAGCTCACCCTCCGGGACGGGCTGGGGTGAGCAGTACTTC. The full variable domain, completed using reference TRBV18 and TRBJ2-7, is NAGVMQNPRHLVRRRGQEARLRCSPMKGHSHVYWYRQLPEEGLKFMVYLQKENIIDESGMPKERFSAEFPKEGPSILRIQQVVRGDSAAYFCASSPSGTGWGEQYFGPGTRLTVT.

V usage is TRBV5-1 and J usage is TRBJ1-6; 9 bases line up with TRBD1. CDR1 and CDR2 (germline): SGHRS, YFSETQ. J gave up 7 bases and V 3 bases, and 2 bases lay outside the gene matches. This CDR3 contains 14 residues. CDR3 sequence reads: CASSYGTGNSPLHF. The CDR3 nucleotides are TGCGCCAGCAGCTACGGGACAGGGAATTCACCCCTCCACTTT.

The chain combines TRBV5-1 with TRBJ2-1, with TRBD2 matching 7 bases. V shed 4 bases, J shed 3 bases, and the junction held 4 bases outside the gene matches. Germline V gene sequence: CDR1 SGHRS, CDR2 YFSETQ. The CDR3 contains 14 residues. The DNA for the CDR3 is TGCGCCAGCAGCCCGGGACTAAACTACAATGAGCAGTTCTTC. It is translated as CASSPGLNYNEQFF.

The gene calls are TRBV21-1 and TRBJ2-2; TRBD1, as called in the table, went unchecked against the DNA. TRBV21-1 is termed a pseudogene. The CDR3 runs to 18 residues. The CDR3 reads CASSKNSDRGGYPGELFF. In nucleotides, the CDR3 is TGTGCCAGCAGCAAAAACTCCGACAGGGGGGGTTATCCCGGGGAGCTGTTTTTT.